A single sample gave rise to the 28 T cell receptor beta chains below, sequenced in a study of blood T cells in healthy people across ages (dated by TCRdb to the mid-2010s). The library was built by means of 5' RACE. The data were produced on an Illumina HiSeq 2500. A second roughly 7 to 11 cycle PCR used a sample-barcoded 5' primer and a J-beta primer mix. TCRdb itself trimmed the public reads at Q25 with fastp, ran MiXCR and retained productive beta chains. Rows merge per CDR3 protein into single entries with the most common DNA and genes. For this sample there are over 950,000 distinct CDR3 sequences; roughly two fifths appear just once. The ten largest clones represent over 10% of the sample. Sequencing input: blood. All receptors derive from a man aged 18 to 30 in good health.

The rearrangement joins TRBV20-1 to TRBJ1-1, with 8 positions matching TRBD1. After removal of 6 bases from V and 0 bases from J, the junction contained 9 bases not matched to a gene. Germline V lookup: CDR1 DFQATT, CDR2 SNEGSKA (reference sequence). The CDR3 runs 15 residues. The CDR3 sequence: CSAMRTGSMNTEAFF. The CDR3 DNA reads TGCAGTGCCATGAGGACAGGGTCAATGAACACTGAAGCTTTCTTT.

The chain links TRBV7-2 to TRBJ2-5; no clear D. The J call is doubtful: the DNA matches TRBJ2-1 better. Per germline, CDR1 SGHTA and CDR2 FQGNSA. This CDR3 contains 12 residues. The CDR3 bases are TGTGCCAGCAGCGAAACCCAAGAGACCCAGTTCTTC. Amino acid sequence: CASSETQETQFF.

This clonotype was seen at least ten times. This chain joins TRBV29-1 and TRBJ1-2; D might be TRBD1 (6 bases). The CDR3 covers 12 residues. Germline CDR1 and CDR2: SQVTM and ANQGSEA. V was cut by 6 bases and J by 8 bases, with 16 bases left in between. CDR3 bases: TGCAGCGTAACAAACAGGGTTCGGGGCTACACCTTC. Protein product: CSVTNRVRGYTF.

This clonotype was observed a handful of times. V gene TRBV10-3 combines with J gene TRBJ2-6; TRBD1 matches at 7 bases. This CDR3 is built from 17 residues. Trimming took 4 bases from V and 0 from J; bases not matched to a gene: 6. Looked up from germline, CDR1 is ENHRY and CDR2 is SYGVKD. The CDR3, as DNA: TGTGCCATCAGTGGTGGGGACAGAGCCTCTGGGGCCAACGTCCTGACTTTC. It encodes CAISGGDRASGANVLTF.

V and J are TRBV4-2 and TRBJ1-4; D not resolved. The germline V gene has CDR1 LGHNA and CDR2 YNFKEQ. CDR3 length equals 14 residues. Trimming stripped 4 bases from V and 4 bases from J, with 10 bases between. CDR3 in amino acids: CASSPQTFNEKLFF. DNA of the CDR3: TGTGCCAGCAGCCCACAAACATTTAATGAAAAACTGTTTTTT.

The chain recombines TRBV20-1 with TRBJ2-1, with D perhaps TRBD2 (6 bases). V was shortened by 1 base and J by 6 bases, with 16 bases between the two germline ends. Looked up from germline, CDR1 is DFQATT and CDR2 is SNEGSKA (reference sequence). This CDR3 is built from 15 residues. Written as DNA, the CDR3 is TGCAGTGCTAGAGCCGGGACTGGCCCCTCCAATGAGCAGTTCTTC. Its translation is CSARAGTGPSNEQFF.

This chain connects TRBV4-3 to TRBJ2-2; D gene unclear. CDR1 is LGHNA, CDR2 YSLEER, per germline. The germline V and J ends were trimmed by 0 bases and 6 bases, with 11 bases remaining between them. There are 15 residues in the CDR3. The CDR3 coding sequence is TGCGCCAGCAGCCAAGAATCCGCCGGTTCCGGGGAGCTGTTTTTT. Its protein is CASSQESAGSGELFF.

In DNA, the CDR3 is TGCGCCAGCAGCTTACTTCAGGACCATAATGAAAAACTGTTTTTT. Translating it yields CASSLLQDHNEKLFF. This chain joins TRBV5-1 and TRBJ1-4; D remains unclear. Per the germline V gene, CDR1 is SGHRS and CDR2 is YFSETQ. Deletions cut 2 bases from V and 4 bases from J, with 12 bases between. The CDR3 spans 15 residues.

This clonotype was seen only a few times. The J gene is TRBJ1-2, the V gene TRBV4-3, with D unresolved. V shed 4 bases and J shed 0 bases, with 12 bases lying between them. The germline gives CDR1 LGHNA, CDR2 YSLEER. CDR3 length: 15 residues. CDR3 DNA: TGCGCCAGCAGCCCGGACTCCTCAGCTAACTATGGCTACACCTTC. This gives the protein CASSPDSSANYGYTF.

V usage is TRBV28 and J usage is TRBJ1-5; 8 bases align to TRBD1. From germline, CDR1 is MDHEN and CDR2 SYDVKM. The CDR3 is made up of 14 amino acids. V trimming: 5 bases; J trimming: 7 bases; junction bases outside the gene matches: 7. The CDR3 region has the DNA TGTGCCAGCAGTCGAACAGGGGGAAGGCAGCCCCAGCATTTT. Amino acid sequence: CASSRTGGRQPQHF.

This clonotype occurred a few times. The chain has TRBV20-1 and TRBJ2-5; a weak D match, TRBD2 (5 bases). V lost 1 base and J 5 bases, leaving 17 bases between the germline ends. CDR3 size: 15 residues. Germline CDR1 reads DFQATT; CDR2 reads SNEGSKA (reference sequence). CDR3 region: CSARGGILPGETQYF. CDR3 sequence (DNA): TGCAGTGCTAGAGGAGGGATCCTCCCGGGGGAGACCCAGTACTTC.

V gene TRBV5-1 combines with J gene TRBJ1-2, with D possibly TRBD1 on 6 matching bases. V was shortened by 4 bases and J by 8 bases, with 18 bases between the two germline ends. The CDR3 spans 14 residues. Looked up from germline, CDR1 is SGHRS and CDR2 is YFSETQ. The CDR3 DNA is TGCGCCAGCAGCCCAGATAACAGGGTGCGGGGCTACACCTTC. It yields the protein CASSPDNRVRGYTF.

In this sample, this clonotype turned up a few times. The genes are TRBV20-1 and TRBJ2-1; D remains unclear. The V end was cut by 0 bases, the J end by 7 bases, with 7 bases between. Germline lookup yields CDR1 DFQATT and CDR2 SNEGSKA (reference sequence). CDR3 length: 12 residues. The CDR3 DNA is TGCAGTGCTAGAGATACGACTAATGAGCAGTTCTTC. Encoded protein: CSARDTTNEQFF.

DNA of the CDR3: TGTGCCAGCAGCTTATCGGGGCTCAATAATTCACCCCTCCACTTT. This encodes CASSLSGLNNSPLHF. This chain links TRBV7-3 with TRBJ1-6; D may be TRBD1 (5 bases). The germline V gene encodes CDR1 SGHTA and CDR2 FQGTGA. This CDR3 has 15 amino acids. Between the trimmed V and J ends, which lost 2 bases and 5 bases, there was a span of 10 bases.

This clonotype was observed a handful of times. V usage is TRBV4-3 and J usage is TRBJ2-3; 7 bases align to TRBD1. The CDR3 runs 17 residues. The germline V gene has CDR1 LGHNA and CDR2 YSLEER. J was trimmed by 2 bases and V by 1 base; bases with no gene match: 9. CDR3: CASSQAFRGFPTDTQYF. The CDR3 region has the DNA TGCGCCAGCAGCCAAGCGTTCAGGGGGTTTCCCACAGATACGCAGTATTTT.

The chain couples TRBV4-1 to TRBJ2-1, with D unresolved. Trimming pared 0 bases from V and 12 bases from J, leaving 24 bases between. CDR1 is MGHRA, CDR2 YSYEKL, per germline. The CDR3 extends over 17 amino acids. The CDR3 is CASSQDRSVARSGGQFF. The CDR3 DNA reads TGCGCCAGCAGCCAAGATCGGTCGGTAGCTCGGTCAGGTGGGCAGTTCTTC.

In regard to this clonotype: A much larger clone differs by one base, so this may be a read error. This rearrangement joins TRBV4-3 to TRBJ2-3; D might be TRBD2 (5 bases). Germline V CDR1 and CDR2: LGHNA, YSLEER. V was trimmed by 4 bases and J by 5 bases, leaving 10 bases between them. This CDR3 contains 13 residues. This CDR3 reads CASSRDGGDTQYF. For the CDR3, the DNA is TGCGCCAGCAGCCGAGATGGAGGAGATACGCAGTATTTT.

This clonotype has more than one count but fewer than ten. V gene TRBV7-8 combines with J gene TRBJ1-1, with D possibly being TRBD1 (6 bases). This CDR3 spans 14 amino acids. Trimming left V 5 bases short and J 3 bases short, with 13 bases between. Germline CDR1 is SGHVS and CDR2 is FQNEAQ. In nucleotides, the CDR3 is TGTGCCAGCAGCCTCACGAAGGGGGACACTGAAGCTTTCTTT. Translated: CASSLTKGDTEAFF. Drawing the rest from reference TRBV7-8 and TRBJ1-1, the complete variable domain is GAGVSQSPRYKVAKRGQDVALRCDPISGHVSLFWYQQALGQGPEFLTYFQNEAQLDKSGLPSDRFFAERPEGSVSTLKIQRTQQEDSAVYLCASSLTKGDTEAFFGQGTRLTVV.

The CDR3 DNA reads TGCAGTGCTAGAGCGACATCAAGGGCCTACAATGAGCAGTTCTTC. This sequence encodes CSARATSRAYNEQFF. This sequence joins TRBV20-1 and TRBJ2-1; D unresolved. The CDR3 covers 15 residues. Germline values: CDR1 DFQATT, CDR2 SNEGSKA (reference sequence). Trimming pared 1 base from V and 2 bases from J, leaving 12 bases between.

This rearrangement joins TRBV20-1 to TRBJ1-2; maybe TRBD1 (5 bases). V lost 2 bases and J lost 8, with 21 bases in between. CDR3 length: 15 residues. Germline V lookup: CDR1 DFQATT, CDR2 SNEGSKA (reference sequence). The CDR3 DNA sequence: TGCAGTGCTAGACCAAACCGGGGCAGGGTGAACGGCTACACCTTC. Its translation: CSARPNRGRVNGYTF.

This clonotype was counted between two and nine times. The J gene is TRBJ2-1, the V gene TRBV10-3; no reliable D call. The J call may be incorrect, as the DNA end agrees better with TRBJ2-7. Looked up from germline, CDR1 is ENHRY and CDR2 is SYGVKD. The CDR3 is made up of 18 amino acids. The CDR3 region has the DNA TGTGCCATCAGTGACTATAGACTGGAAGAGAGCTCCTACAATGAGCAGTACTTC. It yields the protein CAISDYRLEESSYNEQYF.

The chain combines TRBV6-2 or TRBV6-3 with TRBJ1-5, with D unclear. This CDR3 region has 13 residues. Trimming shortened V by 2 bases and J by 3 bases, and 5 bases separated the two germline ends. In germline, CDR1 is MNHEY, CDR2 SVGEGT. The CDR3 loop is CASSYLNNQPQHF. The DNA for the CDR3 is TGTGCCAGCAGTTACCTCAACAATCAGCCCCAGCATTTT.

The chain's CDR3 is CASSLAARGRSRHQPQHF. The CDR3 nucleotides read TGTGCCAGCAGCTTAGCGGCAAGGGGCCGATCGCGCCACCAGCCCCAGCATTTT. This rearrangement joins TRBV7-2 to TRBJ1-5, with D perhaps TRBD1 (5 bases). Trimming stripped 0 bases from V and 7 bases from J, with 22 bases between. The CDR3 runs 18 residues. Germline V CDR1 and CDR2: SGHTA, FQGNSA.

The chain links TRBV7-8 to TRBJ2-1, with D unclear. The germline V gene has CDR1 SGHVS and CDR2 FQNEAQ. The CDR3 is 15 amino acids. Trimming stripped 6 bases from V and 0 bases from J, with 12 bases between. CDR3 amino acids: CASRQTGSSYNEQFF. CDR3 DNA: TGTGCCAGCAGACAGACGGGCAGCTCCTACAATGAGCAGTTCTTC.

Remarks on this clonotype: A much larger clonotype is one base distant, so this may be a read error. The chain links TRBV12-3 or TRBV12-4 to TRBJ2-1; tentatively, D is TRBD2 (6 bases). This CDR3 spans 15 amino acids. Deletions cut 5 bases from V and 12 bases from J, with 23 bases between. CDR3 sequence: CASSRPLRGTKGQFF. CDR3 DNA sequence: TGTGCCAGCAGTAGACCTCTGCGGGGAACAAAAGGGCAGTTCTTC.

The CDR3 nucleotides are TGTGCCAGCAGCTTTTCCGGGGGGCTAGGCACTGAAGCTTTCTTT. This encodes CASSFSGGLGTEAFF. The gene calls are TRBV5-6 and TRBJ1-1; a weak D match, TRBD1 (6 bases). CDR3 length equals 15 residues. V was clipped by 2 bases and J by 4 bases, with 15 bases between them. Germline loops: CDR1 SGHDT, CDR2 YYEEEE. Drawing the rest from reference TRBV5-6 and TRBJ1-1, the complete variable domain is DAGVTQSPTHLIKTRGQQVTLRCSPKSGHDTVSWYQQALGQGPQFIFQYYEEEERQRGNFPDRFSGHQFPNYSSELNVNALLLGDSALYLCASSFSGGLGTEAFFGQGTRLTVV.

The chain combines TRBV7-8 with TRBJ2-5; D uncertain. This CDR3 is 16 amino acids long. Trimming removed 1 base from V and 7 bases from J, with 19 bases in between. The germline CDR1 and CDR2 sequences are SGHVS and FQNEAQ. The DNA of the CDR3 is TGTGCCAGCAGCTTAGGGTTAACAGCTACAAGTGGGACCCAGTACTTC. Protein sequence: CASSLGLTATSGTQYF.

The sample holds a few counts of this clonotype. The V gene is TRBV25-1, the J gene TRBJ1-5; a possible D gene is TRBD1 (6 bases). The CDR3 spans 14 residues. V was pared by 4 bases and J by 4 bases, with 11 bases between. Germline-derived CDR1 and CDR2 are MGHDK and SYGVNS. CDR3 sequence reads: CASSGGQTNQPQHF. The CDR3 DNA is TGTGCCAGCAGTGGGGGGCAGACAAATCAGCCCCAGCATTTT.